This record concerns one T cell receptor (beta chain) sequence. Its antigen is still unknown. There are 18 residues in the CDR3. Germline V lookup: CDR1 DFQATT, CDR2 SNEGSKA (reference sequence). V was trimmed by 0 bases and J by 3 bases, leaving 20 bases between them. TCRdb re-derived calls from the reads in MiXCR, one entry per CDR3 protein. The sample records about 68,000 distinct CDR3 sequences, about 62% being singletons. This record belongs to a study of type 1 regulatory T cells. Sequencing was performed on cultured T cells, either the whole culture or a sorted T cell fraction (not recorded which). Subset indicated: Tr1-enriched cell product generated in vitro against host alloantigens. The receptor's source is a human donor in good health. The chain carries TRBV20-1 and TRBJ1-4; maybe TRBD1 (5 bases). The CDR3 DNA sequence: TGCAGTGCTAGAGAACTGGGACTGACCGTAGGGGCTAATGAAAAACTGTTTTTT. Translated: CSARELGLTVGANEKLFF.